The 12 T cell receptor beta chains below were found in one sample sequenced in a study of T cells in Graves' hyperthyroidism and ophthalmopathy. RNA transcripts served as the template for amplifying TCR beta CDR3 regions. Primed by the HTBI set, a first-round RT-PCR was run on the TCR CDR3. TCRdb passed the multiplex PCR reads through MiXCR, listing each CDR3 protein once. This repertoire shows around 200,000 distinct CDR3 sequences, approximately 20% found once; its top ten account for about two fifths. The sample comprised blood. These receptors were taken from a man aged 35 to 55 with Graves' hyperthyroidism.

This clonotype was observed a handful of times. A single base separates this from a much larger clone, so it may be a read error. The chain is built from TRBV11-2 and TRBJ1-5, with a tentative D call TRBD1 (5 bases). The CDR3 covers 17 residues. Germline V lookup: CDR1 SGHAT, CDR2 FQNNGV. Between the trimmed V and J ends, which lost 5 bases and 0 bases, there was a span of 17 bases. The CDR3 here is CASSPSGAYDSNQPQHF. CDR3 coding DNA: TGTGCCAGCAGCCCGTCCGGGGCGTATGATAGCAATCAGCCCCAGCATTTT.

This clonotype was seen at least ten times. DNA for the CDR3: TGTGCCAGCAGTCCGACGACAGGAGGGAATTCACCCCTCCACTTT. Amino acid sequence: CASSPTTGGNSPLHF. The V call is TRBV6-1, the J call TRBJ1-6; D perhaps matches TRBD1 (6 bases). With 5 bases removed from V and 7 bases from J, the gap between germline ends came to 15 bases. This CDR3 comprises 15 residues. Per the germline V gene, CDR1 is MNHNS and CDR2 is SASEGT.

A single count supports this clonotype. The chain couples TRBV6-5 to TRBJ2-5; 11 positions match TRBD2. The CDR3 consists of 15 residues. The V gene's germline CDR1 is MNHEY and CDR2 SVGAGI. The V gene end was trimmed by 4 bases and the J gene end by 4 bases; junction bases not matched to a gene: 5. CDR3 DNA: TGTGCCAGCAGTTTACTAGCGGGAGTTCGAGAGACCCAGTACTTC. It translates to CASSLLAGVRETQYF.

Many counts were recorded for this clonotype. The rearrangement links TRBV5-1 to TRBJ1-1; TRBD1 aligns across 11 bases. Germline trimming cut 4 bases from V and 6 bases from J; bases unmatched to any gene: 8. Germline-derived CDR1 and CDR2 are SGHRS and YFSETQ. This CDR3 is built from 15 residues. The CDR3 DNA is TGCGCCAGCAGCGACCTCGGACAGGGGGCTGCTGAAGCTTTCTTT. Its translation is CASSDLGQGAAEAFF.

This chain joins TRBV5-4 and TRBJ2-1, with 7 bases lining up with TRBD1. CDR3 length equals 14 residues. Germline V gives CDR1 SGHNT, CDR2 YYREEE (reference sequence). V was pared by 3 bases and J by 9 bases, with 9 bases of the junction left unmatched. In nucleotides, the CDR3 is TGTGCCAGCAGCTCCCGACAGGGAAGTTCTGAGCAGTTCTTC. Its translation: CASSSRQGSSEQFF. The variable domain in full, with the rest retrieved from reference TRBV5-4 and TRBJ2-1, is ETGVTQSPTHLIKTRGQQVTLRCSSQSGHNTVSWYQQALGQGPQFIFQYYREEENGRGNFPPRFSGLQFPNYSSELNVNALELDDSALYLCASSSRQGSSEQFFGPGTRLTVL.

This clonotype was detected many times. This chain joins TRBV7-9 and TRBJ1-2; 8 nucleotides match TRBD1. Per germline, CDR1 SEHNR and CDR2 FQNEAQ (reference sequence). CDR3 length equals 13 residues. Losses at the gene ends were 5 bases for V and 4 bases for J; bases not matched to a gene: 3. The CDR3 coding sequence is TGTGCCAGCAGCCAGGACAGGGTCTATGGCTACACCTTC. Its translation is CASSQDRVYGYTF.

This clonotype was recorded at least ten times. CDR3: CASSFPGLHGYTF. The CDR3 nucleotides are TGCGCCAGCAGCTTCCCAGGGCTCCATGGCTACACCTTC. This chain joins TRBV5-1 and TRBJ1-2, with D maybe TRBD1 (5 bases). V was shortened by 2 bases and J by 6 bases, with 11 bases between the two germline ends. From germline, CDR1 is SGHRS and CDR2 YFSETQ. The CDR3 has 13 amino acids.

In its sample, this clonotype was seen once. The CDR3, as DNA: TGCAGTGCTAGAGTCACGGGTAGAGCAGATACGCAGTATTTT. Residues: CSARVTGRADTQYF. This chain connects TRBV20-1 to TRBJ2-3; no definite D call. Per germline, CDR1 DFQATT and CDR2 SNEGSKA (reference sequence). The CDR3 loop spans 14 amino acids. V gave up 1 base and J gave up 4 bases, with 12 bases separating them.

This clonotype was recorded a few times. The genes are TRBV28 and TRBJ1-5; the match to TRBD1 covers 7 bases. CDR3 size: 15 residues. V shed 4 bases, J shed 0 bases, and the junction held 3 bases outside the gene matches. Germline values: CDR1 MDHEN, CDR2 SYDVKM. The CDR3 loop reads CASSSDRVSNQPQHF. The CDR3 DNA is TGTGCCAGCAGTTCTGACAGGGTTAGCAATCAGCCCCAGCATTTT.

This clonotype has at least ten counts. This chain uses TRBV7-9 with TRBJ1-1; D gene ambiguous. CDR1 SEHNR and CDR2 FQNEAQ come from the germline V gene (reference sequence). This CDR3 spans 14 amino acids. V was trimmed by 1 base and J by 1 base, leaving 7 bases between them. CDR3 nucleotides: TGTGCCAGCAGCTTAGTCCTTGAGAACACTGAAGCTTTCTTT. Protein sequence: CASSLVLENTEAFF. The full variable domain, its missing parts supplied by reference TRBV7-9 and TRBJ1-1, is DTGVSQNPRHKITKRGQNVTFRCDPISEHNRLYWYRQTLGQGPEFLTYFQNEAQLEKSRLLSDRFSAERPKGSFSTLEIQRTEQGDSAMYLCASSLVLENTEAFFGQGTRLTVV.

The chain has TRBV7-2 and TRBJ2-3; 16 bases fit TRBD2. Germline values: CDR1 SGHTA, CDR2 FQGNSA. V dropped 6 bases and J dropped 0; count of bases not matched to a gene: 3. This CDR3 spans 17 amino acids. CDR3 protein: CASRGLAGGPSTDTQYF. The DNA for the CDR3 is TGTGCCAGCAGGGGACTAGCGGGAGGGCCAAGCACAGATACGCAGTATTTT.

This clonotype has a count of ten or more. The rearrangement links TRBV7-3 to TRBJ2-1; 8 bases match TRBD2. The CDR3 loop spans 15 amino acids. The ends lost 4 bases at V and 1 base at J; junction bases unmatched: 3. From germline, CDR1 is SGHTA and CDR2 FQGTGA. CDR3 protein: CASSSTGGSYNEQFF. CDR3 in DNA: TGTGCCAGCAGCTCAACGGGGGGGTCCTACAATGAGCAGTTCTTC. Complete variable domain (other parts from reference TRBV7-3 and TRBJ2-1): GAGVSQTPSNKVTEKGKYVELRCDPISGHTALYWYRQSLGQGPEFLIYFQGTGAADDSGLPNDRFFAVRPEGSVSTLKIQRTERGDSAVYLCASSSTGGSYNEQFFGPGTRLTVL.